This T cell receptor beta chain was captured in a study of shared clonotypes between healthy human individuals. Study-level information: Donors were a couple of women and a few men aged 18 to 49.

The protocol was immunoSEQ multiplex PCR, while the TCRdb copy is restricted to in-frame clones and leaves out a portion. The table includes more than 2 million clones, over 85% detected once. CDR1 is SGHAT and CDR2 is FQNNGV in the germline V gene. V was trimmed by 4 bases and J by 3 bases, leaving 16 bases between them. The CDR3 has 15 amino acids. Only CD45RO-negative cells positively selected for CCR7 counted as naive CD8 cells, so terminally differentiated effector memory CD45RA+ cells were excluded. This chain uses TRBV11-2 with TRBJ2-7; TRBD2 might be the D (5 bases). Sequencing was performed on naive CD8+ T cells from PBMCs. The sequence came from a man aged 18 to 29 in good health. Some clones in this sample may be carry-over from other donors' samples. The CDR3 region has the DNA TGTGCCAGCAGCTCCCCCGGAGGCCCCAACTACGAGCAGTACTTC. It translates to CASSSPGGPNYEQYF. Full variable domain (rest looked up from reference TRBV11-2 and TRBJ2-7): EAGVAQSPRYKIIEKRQSVAFWCNPISGHATLYWYQQILGQGPKLLIQFQNNGVVDDSQLPKDRFSAERLKGVDSTLKIQPAKLEDSAVYLCASSSPGGPNYEQYFGPGTRLTVT.